The text below deals with one TCR beta chain. It has no known antigen specificity. No per-base quality is available; no much larger clone lies one base away. In a few donor pairs, further sequencing was done on unstimulated CD8+ naive, CD4+ memory, CD8+ TEMRA, CD4+ naive and CD8+ effector memory subsets. Sorted unstimulated T cells, along with proliferating T cells recovered from mixed lymphocyte reactions, underwent TCRbeta CDR3 sequencing. Fresh whole blood from fewer than 11 HLA-typed healthy donors was used as the source from which PBMCs were isolated. Receptors were amplified or captured by the immunoSEQ multiplex PCR assay. The deep sequencing platform assayed approximately 10^5 TCR templates per sample. Genomic DNA extracted from sorted T cells was used for TCRbeta CDR3 sequencing. The paper's data handling went like this. The R programming language was used for the clonal analysis of the TCRbeta CDR3 data. Unstimulated samples were compared with post-reaction CFSE-low samples to define alloreactive CD4+ and CD8+ clones. Regulatory or non-regulatory origin was assigned to alloreactive CD4+ clones by matching of sequences to sorted unstimulated Treg and non-Treg repertoires. The table comes from immuneACCESS by way of TCRdb, which keeps in-frame sequences with V and J called. Part of the clones is missing from these tables; in studies checked, under half for an unresolved V gene and the rest for unknown reasons. V, J and clone size reflect that table, while D and trimming were determined from the DNA. The sample has about 40,000 clones on record, roughly nine tenths of them singletons. In total, the top ten clones hold approximately 0.25% of the sample.

This entry is derived from a study of siplizumab effects on memory and regulatory T cells (dated 2019 in TCRdb). About the investigation overall: The effect of the anti-CD2 antibody siplizumab on alloreactive T-cell subsets was examined in allogeneic mixed lymphocyte reactions constructed from human PBMCs.

The paper's findings and limits, for the study overall: Whether proliferating Tregs from siplizumab cultures actually had suppressive function was not functionally confirmed. Among mappable alloreactive CD4+ clones, the Treg-derived fraction averaged nearly 70% with siplizumab versus around 29% in control reactions. Because sequences at frequencies below about 10^-5 were poorly captured, only a minor fraction of alloreactive clones could be mapped back to unstimulated subsets. Roughly 75-97% of proliferating CD4+ or CD8+ clones could not be assigned a naive or memory phenotype. The cumulative frequency of alloreactive sequences that could be traced back to unstimulated CD4+ memory T cells was significantly reduced by siplizumab. Unstimulated naive T cells appeared more diverse than memory T cells, and naive cells seemed to contribute substantially to the alloresponse.

The CDR3 sequence holds 12 residues, the cysteine and phenylalanine included. The CDR3 DNA has 36 bases and is translated from base 1. V sheds 8 bases and J sheds 4 bases, leaving 12 bases between their ends. The germline V gene supplies CDR1 MNHNS and CDR2 SASEGT. The chain couples TRBV6-1 to TRBJ2-7, and TRBD2 may be the D gene, going by 6 matching bases. The sample consisted of naive CD4+ T cells sorted from blood. The intended sense of this specimen's cell subset or site label: unstimulated naive T cells. The receptor's source is a human donor in good health. In nucleotide form, the sequence is TGTGCCAGCCGGACGGGAGAGTACGAGCAGTACTTC. Its translation is CASRTGEYEQYF.